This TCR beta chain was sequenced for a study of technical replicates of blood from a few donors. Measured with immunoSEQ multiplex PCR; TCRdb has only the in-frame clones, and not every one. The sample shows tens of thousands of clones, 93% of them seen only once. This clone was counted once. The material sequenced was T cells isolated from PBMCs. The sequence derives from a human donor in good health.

Here the CDR3 reads CASSLIQGYNSPLHF. For the CDR3, the DNA is TGTGCCAGCAGCTTAATCCAGGGTTATAATTCACCCCTCCACTTT. V gene TRBV5-6 combines with J gene TRBJ1-6, with a possible D match to TRBD1 (5 bases). V was clipped by 2 bases and J by 4 bases, with 10 bases between them. Germline CDR1 is SGHDT and CDR2 is YYEEEE. The CDR3 spans 15 residues.